This entry lists 21 T cell receptor beta chains sequenced from one sample in a study of blood T cell repertoires in COVID-19 (dated by TCRdb to between 2020 and 2021). The library was produced with the immunoSEQ multiplex PCR assay. This immuneACCESS table, as held by TCRdb, lists in-frame sequences with V and J called but not all clones. Of the missing ones, under half trace to an unresolved V gene in checked studies; the others have no known cause. For this sample there are roughly 430,000 clones; 88% appear just once. The top ten clones comprise roughly 2% of the sample. The sequencing input was PBMCs or T cells enriched from blood (not recorded which). The receptors come from a woman aged 40 to 49 with acute COVID-19.

The V and J genes are TRBV3-1 (or the pseudogene TRBV3-2) and TRBJ2-5; perhaps TRBD1 as D (6 bases). The germline V gene has CDR1 LGHDT and CDR2 YNNKEL (reference sequence). The CDR3 totals 15 residues. Between the trimmed V and J ends, which lost 4 bases and 4 bases, there was a span of 16 bases. CDR3 residues: CASSLPGHMIETQYF. The CDR3 DNA reads TGTGCCAGCAGCCTTCCGGGACATATGATAGAGACCCAGTACTTC.

The chain combines TRBV6-5 with TRBJ1-6, with 7 bases matching TRBD1. Per germline, CDR1 MNHEY and CDR2 SVGAGI. The trim removed 5 bases at V and 10 bases at J, leaving 11 bases unmatched. CDR3 size: 15 residues. The CDR3 is CASSHWGTVGSPLHF. Written as DNA, the CDR3 is TGTGCCAGCAGTCACTGGGGGACAGTTGGCTCACCCCTCCACTTT.

The chain combines TRBV19 with TRBJ1-1; the match to TRBD1 covers 8 bases. The CDR3 totals 15 residues. The junction had 9 bases not matched to a gene; V was cut back by 4 bases and J by 5 bases. From germline, CDR1 is LNHDA and CDR2 SQIVND (reference sequence). As DNA, the CDR3 is TGTGCCAGTAGTACCCCGACAGGGGTACGGACTGAAGCTTTCTTT. Its protein is CASSTPTGVRTEAFF.

The chain carries TRBV7-9 and TRBJ2-1; D may be TRBD1 (6 bases). Germline V gives CDR1 SEHNR, CDR2 FQNEAQ (reference sequence). The V end lost 1 base, the J end lost 2 bases, and 12 bases lay between the germline ends. CDR3 length: 16 amino acids. The CDR3 nucleotides read TGTGCCAGCAGCTTAGGACAGGTCAGACCCTACAATGAGCAGTTCTTC. Translated, it gives CASSLGQVRPYNEQFF.

The chain combines TRBV7-4 with TRBJ2-7; TRBD1 might be the D (6 bases). V lost 5 bases and J 5 bases, leaving 25 bases between the germline ends. Germline V gene lookup returns CDR1 SGHVT and CDR2 SQSDAQ. The length of the CDR3 is 17 residues. CDR3 sequence reads: CASSRPEPRTVSDEQYF. DNA of the CDR3: TGTGCCAGCAGCCGACCCGAACCTAGGACAGTCAGCGACGAGCAGTACTTC.

V and J are TRBV3-1 (or the pseudogene TRBV3-2) and TRBJ2-2; no clear D gene. From germline, CDR1 is LGHDT and CDR2 YNNKEL (reference sequence). The CDR3 totals 13 residues. Between the trimmed V and J ends, which lost 6 bases and 7 bases, there was a span of 12 bases. In DNA, the CDR3 is TGTGCCAGCAGTCCCCAGAGACTCGGGGAGCTGTTTTTT. As protein: CASSPQRLGELFF.

The V and J genes are TRBV5-6 and TRBJ2-7; TRBD1 is a possible D gene (6 bases). Trimming cost V 0 bases and J 7 bases, with 20 bases left between them. This CDR3 has 16 amino acids. Per germline, CDR1 SGHDT and CDR2 YYEEEE. CDR3 bases: TGTGCCAGCAGCTTGGTTGGGGCAGGGGAAAGGCGGGAGCAGTACTTC. Its translation: CASSLVGAGERREQYF.

The CDR3 bases are TGTGCCAGCAGCGTAGAACAGGGGAACACTGAAGCTTTCTTT. It codes for CASSVEQGNTEAFF. V and J are TRBV9 and TRBJ1-1; D possibly corresponds to TRBD1 (6 bases). Trimming pared 0 bases from V and 1 base from J, leaving 7 bases between. Germline assignment: CDR1 SGDLS and CDR2 YYNGEE. The CDR3 has 14 residues. Combining the CDR3 with reference TRBV9 and TRBJ1-1 gives the whole variable domain DSGVTQTPKHLITATGQRVTLRCSPRSGDLSVYWYQQSLDQGLQFLIQYYNGEERAKGNILERFSAQQFPDLHSELNLSSLELGDSALYFCASSVEQGNTEAFFGQGTRLTVV.

J is TRBJ2-2 and V is TRBV5-1; the match to TRBD1 covers 7 bases. Trimming cost V 2 bases and J 0 bases; bases outside gene matches: 4. This CDR3 comprises 16 residues. Germline V lookup: CDR1 SGHRS, CDR2 YFSETQ. The CDR3 loop reads CASSFMGQSNTGELFF. In DNA form, the CDR3 reads TGCGCCAGCAGCTTCATGGGACAGTCGAACACCGGGGAGCTGTTTTTT.

The chain has TRBV18 and TRBJ2-1; TRBD1 agrees at 8 bases. There are 16 residues in the CDR3. V lost 5 bases, J lost 2 bases, and 8 bases stayed unmatched. The germline V gene encodes CDR1 KGHSH and CDR2 LQKENI. This CDR3 reads CASSTNRQGPYNEQFF. As DNA, the CDR3 is TGTGCCAGCTCAACCAACCGACAGGGGCCCTACAATGAGCAGTTCTTC.

The chain carries TRBV5-1 and TRBJ2-3, with 8 bases fitting TRBD2. CDR1 is SGHRS, CDR2 YFSETQ, per germline. The CDR3 covers 18 residues. V was pared by 4 bases and J by 4 bases, with 17 bases of the junction left unmatched. The CDR3 sequence is CASSPPSFLAGGSDTQYF. As DNA, the CDR3 is TGCGCCAGCAGCCCTCCTTCCTTTTTGGCGGGGGGCTCAGATACGCAGTATTTT. Filled out from reference TRBV5-1 and TRBJ2-3, the complete variable domain reads KAGVTQTPRYLIKTRGQQVTLSCSPISGHRSVSWYQQTPGQGLQFLFEYFSETQRNKGNFPGRFSGRQFSNSRSEMNVSTLELGDSALYLCASSPPSFLAGGSDTQYFGPGTRLTVL.

CDR3 protein: CASVGLAAFNEQFF. CDR3 sequence (DNA): TGTGCCAGCGTGGGACTAGCGGCGTTCAATGAGCAGTTCTTC. This chain uses TRBV2 with TRBJ2-1; 11 bases are a match to TRBD2. The CDR3 totals 14 residues. CDR1 is SNHLY, CDR2 FYNNEI, per germline. J was trimmed by 6 bases and V by 8 bases; bases with no gene match: 6.

The chain combines TRBV7-8 with TRBJ2-3; 7 bases are shared with TRBD2. This CDR3 is built from 15 residues. V dropped 8 bases and J dropped 6; count of bases not matched to a gene: 14. Germline CDR1 is SGHVS and CDR2 is FQNEAQ. In nucleotides, the CDR3 is TGTGCCAGCGGGAAACTAGCGTTCTCGGGGGATACGCAGTATTTT. Amino acid sequence: CASGKLAFSGDTQYF.

This clone appeared once. The rearrangement joins TRBV18 to TRBJ2-5; TRBD2 matches at 7 bases. This CDR3 contains 18 residues. The germline V gene has CDR1 KGHSH and CDR2 LQKENI. Losses at the gene ends were 0 bases for V and 4 bases for J; bases not matched to a gene: 14. The CDR3 DNA reads as TGTGCCAGCTCACCACCGGGGTGGTCTGGGTCGGGAGGAGAGACCCAGTACTTC. Translating it yields CASSPPGWSGSGGETQYF.

The chain recombines TRBV27 with TRBJ1-1; weak D call: TRBD1 (6 bases). This CDR3 is built from 12 residues. V was clipped by 5 bases and J by 10 bases, with 14 bases between them. Per germline, CDR1 MNHEY and CDR2 SMNVEV (reference sequence). Here the CDR3 reads CASSRNREGAFF. For the CDR3, the DNA is TGTGCCAGCAGTCGAAACAGGGAGGGAGCTTTCTTT.

The chain uses TRBV11-2 and TRBJ1-1, with TRBD1 as a possible D gene (5 bases). Trimming removed 2 bases at V and 0 bases at J, with 10 bases between. Germline CDR1 reads SGHAT; CDR2 reads FQNNGV. This CDR3 region has 15 residues. The CDR3 bases are TGTGCCAGCAGCTTATTGGGGGGGATGAACACTGAAGCTTTCTTT. Amino acids: CASSLLGGMNTEAFF.

The V gene is TRBV9, the J gene TRBJ1-2; 7 bases map to TRBD1. V was pared by 2 bases and J by 7 bases, with 5 bases of the junction left unmatched. The V gene's germline CDR1 is SGDLS and CDR2 YYNGEE. The CDR3 spans 13 residues. For the CDR3, the DNA is TGTGCCAGCAGCGTTCTAGGGGGCGGTGGCTACACCTTC. Amino acids: CASSVLGGGGYTF. Complete variable domain (other parts from reference TRBV9 and TRBJ1-2): DSGVTQTPKHLITATGQRVTLRCSPRSGDLSVYWYQQSLDQGLQFLIQYYNGEERAKGNILERFSAQQFPDLHSELNLSSLELGDSALYFCASSVLGGGGYTFGSGTRLTVV.

This chain connects TRBV24-1 to TRBJ2-1; TRBD1 agrees at 8 bases. The CDR3 is made up of 15 amino acids. The trim removed 4 bases at V and 4 bases at J, leaving 5 bases unmatched. Germline values: CDR1 KGHDR, CDR2 SFDVKD. CDR3 amino acids: CATSDTRTGYNEQFF. As DNA, the CDR3 is TGTGCCACCAGTGACACAAGGACAGGGTACAATGAGCAGTTCTTC.

The genes are TRBV7-9 and TRBJ2-3; D perhaps matches TRBD2 (6 bases). CDR3 size: 15 residues. V was trimmed by 0 bases and J by 1 base, leaving 8 bases between them. The V gene's germline CDR1 is SEHNR and CDR2 FQNEAQ (reference sequence). The CDR3 sequence is CASSLAASGTDTQYF. CDR3 bases: TGTGCCAGCAGCTTAGCAGCTAGCGGCACAGATACGCAGTATTTT.

This clone was recorded a few times. The rearrangement uses TRBV5-1 and TRBJ2-7; 7 nucleotides agree with TRBD1. J gave up 7 bases and V 0 bases, and 4 bases lay outside the gene matches. Germline-derived CDR1 and CDR2 are SGHRS and YFSETQ. CDR3 length: 13 amino acids. DNA of the CDR3: TGCGCCAGCAGCTTGGGGGACAGACGGGAGCAGTACTTC. Amino acid sequence: CASSLGDRREQYF.

This chain joins TRBV18 and TRBJ2-1; 8 bases map to TRBD1. CDR1 and CDR2 from the germline V gene are KGHSH and LQKENI. The CDR3 is made up of 16 amino acids. V lost 4 bases to trimming and J lost 3 bases; unmatched junction nucleotides: 8. DNA for the CDR3: TGTGCCAGCTCACGGGTTAGGGACAGGCTCTACAATGAGCAGTTCTTC. It is translated as CASSRVRDRLYNEQFF.